A single sample gave rise to the 18 T cell receptor beta chains below, sequenced in a study of T cells expressing NK-cell markers. TCRdb reanalyzed the 5' RACE reads and collapses them to one entry per CDR3 protein, without DNA. The sample holds about 390,000 distinct CDR3 sequences. Input material: blood T cells: a sorted CD56 or NKG2C T cell subset, CD4+ or CD8+ T cells, or bulk PBMC T cells (not recorded which). These receptor sequences come from a woman in her forties or fifties in good health.

The chain joins TRBV6-5 to TRBJ2-2; TCRdb gives TRBD1 as the D gene, but with no DNA this cannot be confirmed. Germline V gene data show CDR1 as MNHEY and CDR2 as SVGAGI. The CDR3 extends over 16 amino acids. Here the CDR3 reads CASSYSRGLVTGELFF.

V gene TRBV20-1 combines with J gene TRBJ1-4. The CDR3 totals 11 residues. Germline values: CDR1 DFQATT, CDR2 SNEGSKA (reference sequence). CDR3 amino acids: CSAGPHEKLFF.

CDR3 amino acids: CSAGTGGLVAFF. This chain uses TRBV29-1 with TRBJ1-1; checking the TCRdb D call of TRBD1 is not possible without DNA. CDR1 and CDR2 from the germline V gene are SQVTM and ANQGSEA. The length of the CDR3 is 12 residues.

The chain employs TRBV5-1 and TRBJ2-1; TCRdb's assignment of TRBD2 cannot be checked, as there is no DNA. The CDR3 length is 16 residues. Germline V gene lookup returns CDR1 SGHRS and CDR2 YFSETQ. The CDR3 sequence is CASSLGGDYQYNEQFF. Full variable domain (remainder filled in from reference TRBV5-1 and TRBJ2-1): KAGVTQTPRYLIKTRGQQVTLSCSPISGHRSVSWYQQTPGQGLQFLFEYFSETQRNKGNFPGRFSGRQFSNSRSEMNVSTLELGDSALYLCASSLGGDYQYNEQFFGPGTRLTVL.

The V and J genes are TRBV7-9 and TRBJ2-5. This CDR3 has 15 residues. Germline V CDR1 and CDR2: SEHNR, FQNEAQ (reference sequence). Here the CDR3 reads CASSLLGNAEETQYF.

This chain links TRBV28 with TRBJ2-1; TCRdb's D call, TRBD2, is unchecked because there is no DNA. In germline, CDR1 is MDHEN, CDR2 SYDVKM. The CDR3 extends over 14 amino acids. CDR3 region: CATILAGGLNEQFF.

The chain is built from TRBV28 and TRBJ2-3; absent DNA, TCRdb's TRBD2 call cannot be checked. This CDR3 spans 14 amino acids. Germline loops: CDR1 MDHEN, CDR2 SYDVKM. This CDR3 is CASSLEGTTDTQYF.

The chain carries TRBV12-3 or TRBV12-4 and TRBJ2-3. The CDR3 runs 15 residues. The CDR3 spells CASSSRGLAQDTQYF.

This rearrangement joins TRBV6-1 to TRBJ2-3; with no DNA, the TCRdb D assignment of TRBD1 cannot be verified. CDR1 is MNHNS, CDR2 SASEGT, per germline. The CDR3 runs to 13 residues. The CDR3 sequence: CASVRDTTDTQYF.

J is TRBJ2-7 and V is TRBV20-1; TCRdb's D call, TRBD1, is unchecked because there is no DNA. Looked up from germline, CDR1 is DFQATT and CDR2 is SNEGSKA (reference sequence). The CDR3 length is 14 residues. This CDR3 is CSARDGGPGIEQYF.

The chain links TRBV6-1 to TRBJ2-1; TCRdb names TRBD2, which stays unverified in the absence of DNA. The germline V gene encodes CDR1 MNHNS and CDR2 SASEGT. The CDR3 runs to 19 residues. CDR3 amino acids: CASSGGGLAGEWSYNEQFF.

The genes are TRBV11-2 and TRBJ2-4; TCRdb returns TRBD1, unconfirmable since there is no DNA. The length of the CDR3 is 17 residues. Germline CDR1 is SGHAT and CDR2 is FQNNGV. The CDR3 loop reads CASSTRTGDATKNIQYF.

The V gene is TRBV7-8, the J gene TRBJ2-1; TCRdb's D call, TRBD2, is unchecked because there is no DNA. Germline CDR1 and CDR2: SGHVS and FQNEAQ. The length of the CDR3 is 13 residues. The CDR3 is CASSSRLAPEQFF. Full variable domain (outside the CDR3, taken from reference TRBV7-8 and TRBJ2-1): GAGVSQSPRYKVAKRGQDVALRCDPISGHVSLFWYQQALGQGPEFLTYFQNEAQLDKSGLPSDRFFAERPEGSVSTLKIQRTQQEDSAVYLCASSSRLAPEQFFGPGTRLTVL.

The V call is TRBV29-1, the J call TRBJ1-2; TCRdb designates TRBD1, a call that cannot be tested without DNA. Germline CDR1 and CDR2: SQVTM and ANQGSEA. The CDR3 covers 13 residues. The CDR3 loop is CSVEGHPGYGYTF.

V is TRBV24-1 and J is TRBJ2-7; TCRdb's D call of TRBD1 is untestable without DNA. The CDR3 covers 15 residues. CDR1 is KGHDR, CDR2 SFDVKD, per germline. CDR3 sequence reads: CATSDPTGPSYEQYF.

The chain employs TRBV5-1 and TRBJ2-1; TCRdb selects TRBD1, and the lack of DNA leaves this call unchecked. There are 16 residues in the CDR3. Germline V gives CDR1 SGHRS, CDR2 YFSETQ. The CDR3 sequence is CASKPGELSSYNEQFF. Supplemented by reference TRBV5-1 and TRBJ2-1, the full variable domain reads KAGVTQTPRYLIKTRGQQVTLSCSPISGHRSVSWYQQTPGQGLQFLFEYFSETQRNKGNFPGRFSGRQFSNSRSEMNVSTLELGDSALYLCASKPGELSSYNEQFFGPGTRLTVL.

The chain recombines TRBV3-1 with TRBJ2-1; the D gene TCRdb calls, TRBD2, cannot be checked with no DNA. This CDR3 is 14 amino acids long. Germline CDR1 reads LGHDT; CDR2 reads YNNKEL (reference sequence). CDR3 region: CASSLWTLNEKKFF.

The genes are TRBV11-3 and TRBJ2-1; checking the TCRdb D call of TRBD2 is not possible without DNA. CDR3 length: 16 amino acids. In germline, CDR1 is SGHNT, CDR2 YENEEA. The CDR3 loop is CASDSGSGILYNEQFF.